Shown below are 28 T cell receptor beta chains from a single sample sequenced in a study of control samples from healthy donors and cancer patients. TCRdb's table, derived via immunoSEQ multiplex PCR, lists solely in-frame clones and lacks some. The sample contains 150,000 to 200,000 clones, around nine tenths of which appear only once. The sample taken for sequencing was blood. These receptors were taken from a man in his late teens or twenties in good health.

In nucleotides, the CDR3 is TGCGCCAGCAGTGAGGGGAGGGATCGAGAGACCCAGTACTTC. Its protein is CASSEGRDRETQYF. The V and J genes are TRBV10-1 and TRBJ2-5; 7 bases align to TRBD2. The germline gives CDR1 WNHNN, CDR2 SYGVQD (reference sequence). This CDR3 region has 14 residues. Losses at the gene ends were 2 bases for V and 4 bases for J; bases not matched to a gene: 4.

V gene TRBV7-9 combines with J gene TRBJ2-1; 8 nucleotides agree with TRBD2. Germline assignment: CDR1 SEHNR and CDR2 FQNEAQ (reference sequence). The CDR3 runs to 14 residues. The J segment lost 5 bases and the V segment lost 2 bases, leaving 2 bases of the junction unmatched. The CDR3 region is CASSLSGLDNEQFF. The DNA for the CDR3 is TGTGCCAGCAGCTTATCGGGACTAGACAATGAGCAGTTCTTC.

This clone appeared once. The chain uses TRBV19 and TRBJ1-2, with unresolved D. With 3 bases removed from V and 2 bases from J, the gap between germline ends came to 13 bases. This CDR3 is built from 15 residues. CDR1 is LNHDA, CDR2 SQIVND, per germline (reference sequence). This chain's CDR3 is CASSMGYGQNYGYTF. CDR3 sequence (DNA): TGTGCCAGTAGTATGGGTTACGGGCAGAACTATGGCTACACCTTC.

V gene TRBV20-1 combines with J gene TRBJ1-1, with D unclear. Trimming took off 5 bases at V and 2 bases at J, with 6 bases between the two ends. The CDR3 consists of 11 residues. The germline CDR1 and CDR2 sequences are DFQATT and SNEGSKA (reference sequence). CDR3 sequence (DNA): TGCAGTGCTCCGGACAACACTGAAGCTTTCTTT. This translates into CSAPDNTEAFF.

DNA for the CDR3: TGTGCCAGCTCACCACCGCGAGAGACCCAGTACTTC. Amino acids: CASSPPRETQYF. The V and J genes are TRBV18 and TRBJ2-5; D uncertain. Germline V gene sequence: CDR1 KGHSH, CDR2 LQKENI. This CDR3 has 12 amino acids. Trimming shortened V by 0 bases and J by 4 bases, and 3 bases separated the two germline ends.

The chain carries TRBV29-1 and TRBJ1-2; a possible D gene is TRBD1 (6 bases). This CDR3 has 12 residues. Germline V gives CDR1 SQVTM, CDR2 ANQGSEA. With 5 bases removed from V and 5 bases from J, the gap between germline ends came to 12 bases. CDR3 coding DNA: TGCAGCGTTACAGGGACGAGGTATGGCTACACCTTC. Translating gives CSVTGTRYGYTF.

The chain recombines TRBV20-1 with TRBJ2-1; D is unclear. Germline V gives CDR1 DFQATT, CDR2 SNEGSKA (reference sequence). Trimming removed 3 bases at V and 7 bases at J, with 10 bases between. The CDR3 loop spans 12 amino acids. The CDR3 DNA is TGCAGTGCTAGTCCCCGCGCTAATGAGCAGTTCTTC. The encoded protein is CSASPRANEQFF.

The rearrangement links TRBV7-9 to TRBJ2-3; D may be TRBD2 (5 bases). Trimming took off 1 base at V and 8 bases at J, with 10 bases between the two ends. The CDR3 extends over 13 amino acids. Germline CDR1 reads SEHNR; CDR2 reads FQNEAQ (reference sequence). The CDR3 is CASSLEGASTQYF. CDR3 sequence (DNA): TGTGCCAGCAGCTTAGAGGGAGCTAGTACGCAGTATTTT.

The sample holds one count of this clone. The rearrangement links TRBV28 to TRBJ1-3; no reliable D call. CDR3 size: 15 residues. Germline CDR1 MDHEN, CDR2 SYDVKM. V lost 5 bases, J lost 0 bases, and 11 bases lay in between. In DNA, the CDR3 is TGTGCCAGCAGTCCTCCGGGGTACTCTGGAAACACCATATATTTT. Translated: CASSPPGYSGNTIYF.

The V call is TRBV30, the J call TRBJ1-2; D call uncertain. Trimming took off 3 bases at V and 1 base at J, with 18 bases between the two ends. This CDR3 contains 16 residues. Germline CDR1 reads GTSNPN; CDR2 reads SVGIG (reference sequence). This CDR3 reads CAWRPPQLRFNYGYTF. For the CDR3, the DNA is TGTGCCTGGAGGCCCCCCCAGTTGAGGTTTAACTATGGCTACACCTTC.

The V gene is TRBV27, the J gene TRBJ2-4; no clear D. Germline-derived CDR1 and CDR2 are MNHEY and SMNVEV (reference sequence). Trimming took off 8 bases at V and 0 bases at J, with 11 bases between the two ends. CDR3 size: 14 residues. This CDR3 reads CASPYCVAKNIQYF. The CDR3 DNA follows: TGTGCCAGCCCTTACTGCGTAGCCAAAAACATTCAGTACTTC.

The chain links TRBV28 to TRBJ2-7; 7 bases are a match to TRBD1. The trim removed 7 bases at V and 5 bases at J, leaving 11 bases unmatched. This CDR3 has 14 amino acids. In germline, CDR1 is MDHEN, CDR2 SYDVKM. CDR3 region: CASMTRTGSHEQYF. DNA of the CDR3: TGTGCCAGCATGACCCGGACAGGTAGTCACGAGCAGTACTTC. The variable domain in full, with the rest retrieved from reference TRBV28 and TRBJ2-7, is DVKVTQSSRYLVKRTGEKVFLECVQDMDHENMFWYRQDPGLGLRLIYFSYDVKMKEKGDIPEGYSVSREKKERFSLILESASTNQTSMYLCASMTRTGSHEQYFGPGTRLTVT.

V gene TRBV28 combines with J gene TRBJ1-4; D is unclear. The CDR3 loop spans 13 amino acids. Trimming removed 3 bases from V and 1 base from J, with 3 bases in between. CDR1 and CDR2 from the germline V gene are MDHEN and SYDVKM. The CDR3 spells CASSLGTNEKLFF. The CDR3 DNA reads TGTGCCAGCAGTTTGGGAACTAATGAAAAACTGTTTTTT.

This chain links TRBV5-1 with TRBJ1-2; TRBD1 matches at 8 bases. This CDR3 spans 16 amino acids. V was clipped by 2 bases and J by 8 bases; unmatched bases: 14. CDR1 SGHRS and CDR2 YFSETQ come from the germline V gene. CDR3 sequence reads: CASSFGLYGQGWGYTF. Here the CDR3 DNA reads TGCGCCAGCAGCTTTGGGCTCTATGGACAGGGCTGGGGCTACACCTTC.

The chain joins TRBV6-2 or TRBV6-3 to TRBJ1-4, with D unresolved. CDR1 and CDR2 (germline): MNHEY, SVGEGT. The CDR3 extends over 14 amino acids. V gave up 5 bases and J gave up 8 bases, with 15 bases separating them. The DNA of the CDR3 is TGTGCCAGCAGTAGTGGGCGTTCCTTGGAAAAACTGTTTTTT. Translating it yields CASSSGRSLEKLFF.

V and J are TRBV5-6 and TRBJ1-6; D ambiguous. V shed 0 bases and J shed 9 bases, with 10 bases lying between them. Per the germline V gene, CDR1 is SGHDT and CDR2 is YYEEEE. CDR3 size: 14 residues. The CDR3 spells CASSLAASTSPLHF. DNA of the CDR3: TGTGCCAGCAGCTTGGCAGCCTCCACTTCACCCCTCCACTTT.

The rearrangement links TRBV21-1 to TRBJ2-7. TRBV21-1 has pseudogene status. The CDR3 loop spans 15 amino acids. The CDR3 reads CASSPPELSCYEQYF. As DNA, the CDR3 is TGTGCCAGCAGCCCCCCAGAACTCTCCTGCTACGAGCAGTACTTC.

This chain connects TRBV6-6 to TRBJ2-1; D unclear. The CDR3 is 16 amino acids. V was clipped by 2 bases and J by 6 bases, with 17 bases between them. In germline, CDR1 is MNHNY, CDR2 SVGAGI (reference sequence). The CDR3 coding sequence is TGTGCCAGCAGTTACGTACAGAGAGTTTCCGTCAATGAGCAGTTCTTC. As protein: CASSYVQRVSVNEQFF.

The chain links TRBV21-1 to TRBJ2-7; the table's D call, TRBD2, has no DNA check behind it. TRBV21-1 is termed a pseudogene. This CDR3 region has 15 residues. Written as DNA, the CDR3 is TGTGCCAGCAGCTCAAGGCGGGAGGGGCACTACGAGCAGTACTTC. Translated, it gives CASSSRREGHYEQYF.

The chain combines TRBV6-2 or TRBV6-3 with TRBJ2-5; TRBD1 is a possible D gene (5 bases). The V end was cut by 6 bases, the J end by 7 bases, with 15 bases between. CDR1 is MNHEY, CDR2 SVGEGT, per germline. The CDR3 has 13 residues. The CDR3 region is CASSLMRQGTQYF. The CDR3, as DNA: TGTGCCAGCAGCTTAATGAGGCAGGGGACCCAGTACTTC.

The chain combines TRBV7-9 with TRBJ1-2; the match to TRBD1 covers 7 bases. Germline assignment: CDR1 SEHNR and CDR2 FQNEAQ (reference sequence). V lost 5 bases to trimming and J lost 2 bases; unmatched junction nucleotides: 5. The CDR3 runs 14 residues. DNA for the CDR3: TGTGCCAGCAGCCTGACAGGGATCAACTATGGCTACACCTTC. This translates into CASSLTGINYGYTF.

This clone has just a few counts. This chain links TRBV7-9 with TRBJ2-2; D could derive from TRBD1 or TRBD2 (6 bases each). This CDR3 comprises 17 residues. CDR1 is SEHNR and CDR2 is FQNEAQ in the germline V gene (reference sequence). V was trimmed by 5 bases and J by 4 bases, leaving 20 bases between them. The CDR3 region is CASSQPSAQGGTGELFF. The DNA of the CDR3 is TGTGCCAGCAGCCAACCAAGCGCACAGGGAGGCACCGGGGAGCTGTTTTTT.

Concerning this clone: Other DNA sequences in this sample translate to the same CDR3. V and J are TRBV28 and TRBJ1-2, with TRBD1 matching 9 bases. The CDR3 runs to 14 residues. Per the germline V gene, CDR1 is MDHEN and CDR2 is SYDVKM. Trimming at V came to 6 bases and at J to 2 bases, leaving 4 bases not matched to a gene. CDR3 DNA: TGTGCCAGCAGCCCCGGGACAGGGAACTATGGCTACACCTTC. The encoded protein is CASSPGTGNYGYTF.

The chain is built from TRBV7-2 and TRBJ2-7; the D gene is possibly TRBD1 (7 bases). Germline V gives CDR1 SGHTA, CDR2 FQGNSA. This CDR3 region has 14 residues. Trimming took off 3 bases at V and 4 bases at J, with 13 bases between the two ends. The CDR3 is CASSLDRRGYEQYF. The CDR3 coding sequence is TGTGCCAGCAGCTTGGACAGGAGGGGGTACGAGCAGTACTTC.

The rearrangement uses TRBV30 and TRBJ2-7; the D call may be TRBD1 or TRBD2 (5 bases each). V shed 4 bases and J shed 3 bases, with 13 bases lying between them. The CDR3 has 13 amino acids. Germline CDR1 is GTSNPN and CDR2 is SVGIG (reference sequence). The CDR3 coding sequence is TGTGCCTGGACCTCCGGGACGGACTACGAGCAGTACTTC. This translates into CAWTSGTDYEQYF.

The chain employs TRBV28 and TRBJ2-5; 10 bases map to TRBD1. CDR1 and CDR2 from the germline V gene are MDHEN and SYDVKM. The CDR3 totals 15 residues. V dropped 5 bases and J dropped 2; count of bases not matched to a gene: 5. In nucleotides, the CDR3 is TGTGCCAGCAGTCCCGACAGGGGGCGACAAGAGACCCAGTACTTC. Its protein is CASSPDRGRQETQYF.

The chain recombines TRBV15 with TRBJ2-1; D ambiguous. The V end was cut by 0 bases, the J end by 4 bases, with 13 bases between. The CDR3 sequence is 16 residues long. Germline V gene sequence: CDR1 LNHNV, CDR2 YYDKDF (reference sequence). As DNA, the CDR3 is TGTGCCACCAGCAGAGAGCCCCTTGGGCCTTACAATGAGCAGTTCTTC. It is translated as CATSREPLGPYNEQFF.

The chain recombines TRBV29-1 with TRBJ1-1; no definite D call. Trimming removed 1 base from V and 6 bases from J, with 3 bases in between. The CDR3 is 10 amino acids. CDR1 and CDR2 from the germline V gene are SQVTM and ANQGSEA. The CDR3 DNA is TGCAGCGTTGAAGGGTCTGAAGCTTTCTTT. Its protein is CSVEGSEAFF.